One and the same sample provided the 19 T cell receptor beta chains below, sequenced in a study of regulatory T cells in long-lasting Graves disease. Noted time point: persistent/refractory GD, antithyroid drugs over 5 years with positive TRAb. PBMCs were the source of the RNA used for TCR sequencing. Libraries of TCR beta came from iRepertoire HTBI primers plus Arm-PCR of CDR3 regions. TCRdb re-called the multiplex PCR reads through MiXCR, storing one row per CDR3 protein. The data show a few hundred thousand distinct CDR3 sequences, roughly a quarter seen once. This material consisted of peripheral blood mononuclear cells (PBMCs), taken when the disease was refractory, from a patient treated with antithyroid drugs. The source of these receptors is a female donor with Graves disease.

The V gene is TRBV28, the J gene TRBJ1-6, with 8 positions matching TRBD1. The V segment lost 5 bases and the J segment 7 bases; nucleotides outside the gene matches: 7. In germline, CDR1 is MDHEN, CDR2 SYDVKM. The CDR3 is 15 residues long. CDR3: CASSILRGLNSPLHF. The CDR3 nucleotides are TGTGCCAGCAGTATCCTCAGGGGGCTAAATTCACCCCTCCACTTT.

The chain is built from TRBV4-1 and TRBJ1-6, with a possible D match to TRBD1 (5 bases). Trimming shortened V by 2 bases and J by 10 bases, and 12 bases separated the two germline ends. Germline lookup yields CDR1 MGHRA and CDR2 YSYEKL. There are 14 residues in the CDR3. CDR3 bases: TGCGCCAGCAGCCAACCGCGTCAGGGATCACCCCTCCACTTT. This sequence encodes CASSQPRQGSPLHF.

The V gene is TRBV19, the J gene TRBJ2-7, with D unresolved. Germline loops: CDR1 LNHDA, CDR2 SQIVND (reference sequence). V was cut by 8 bases and J by 2 bases, with 13 bases left in between. This CDR3 region has 13 residues. CDR3 bases: TGTGCCAGTGCGAAGGACCGAGCCTACGAGCAGTACTTC. Amino acids: CASAKDRAYEQYF. The whole variable domain, filled in from reference TRBV19 and TRBJ2-7, reads DGGITQSPKYLFRKEGQNVTLSCEQNLNHDAMYWYRQDPGQGLRLIYYSQIVNDFQKGDIAEGYSVSREKKESFPLTVTSAQKNPTAFYLCASAKDRAYEQYFGPGTRLTVT.

CDR3 in amino acids: CASSLIRRLPNEQFF. The DNA of the CDR3 is TGTGCCAGCAGCTTAATTCGTCGGCTGCCCAATGAGCAGTTCTTC. The chain is built from TRBV7-8 and TRBJ2-1; D is ambiguous. Per the germline V gene, CDR1 is SGHVS and CDR2 is FQNEAQ. The CDR3 is 15 residues long. V was cut by 2 bases and J by 6 bases, with 14 bases left in between. Together with reference TRBV7-8 and TRBJ2-1, the CDR3 gives the full variable domain: GAGVSQSPRYKVAKRGQDVALRCDPISGHVSLFWYQQALGQGPEFLTYFQNEAQLDKSGLPSDRFFAERPEGSVSTLKIQRTQQEDSAVYLCASSLIRRLPNEQFFGPGTRLTVL.

This rearrangement joins TRBV11-2 to TRBJ1-6, with D perhaps matching TRBD1 (6 bases). The CDR3 has 16 amino acids. CDR1 and CDR2 (germline): SGHAT, FQNNGV. Trimming left V 2 bases short and J 8 bases short, with 16 bases between. The CDR3 loop reads CASSLRGTGSDSPLHF. The CDR3 bases are TGTGCCAGCAGCTTAAGGGGTACAGGGTCTGATTCACCCCTCCACTTT.

The chain has TRBV20-1 and TRBJ2-7, with TRBD2 matching over 10 bases. The V and J ends lost 4 bases and 4 bases, in that order; junction bases with no gene match: 10. CDR3 size: 15 residues. CDR1 is DFQATT and CDR2 is SNEGSKA in the germline V gene (reference sequence). CDR3 in amino acids: CSAKIGTSVFYEQYF. For the CDR3, the DNA is TGCAGTGCTAAGATCGGGACTAGCGTCTTTTACGAGCAGTACTTC.

The V call is TRBV5-1, the J call TRBJ1-5; weak D call: TRBD1 (5 bases). This CDR3 has 19 amino acids. Germline-derived CDR1 and CDR2 are SGHRS and YFSETQ. Between the trimmed V and J ends, which lost 0 bases and 2 bases, there was a span of 21 bases. The CDR3 bases are TGCGCCAGCAGCTTGGTCCCCTTGGGCGGGGCTTGGGGCAATCAGCCCCAGCATTTT. Translation gives CASSLVPLGGAWGNQPQHF.

In this sample, this clonotype turned up a few times. The chain is built from TRBV6-2 or TRBV6-3 and TRBJ2-5; no clear D gene. CDR1 and CDR2 (germline): MNHEY, SVGEGT. V shed 6 bases and J shed 7 bases, with 18 bases lying between them. The CDR3 sequence is 14 residues long. CDR3 amino acids: CASSPQGAGRTQYF. CDR3 sequence (DNA): TGTGCCAGCAGCCCCCAAGGCGCCGGGCGGACCCAGTACTTC.

This chain uses TRBV5-1 with TRBJ2-1; either TRBD1 or TRBD2 may fit D (5 bases each). Germline CDR1 reads SGHRS; CDR2 reads YFSETQ. The CDR3 is 15 residues long. Trimming shortened V by 6 bases and J by 1 base, and 14 bases separated the two germline ends. The CDR3 sequence is CASTLGEASYNEQFF. In nucleotides, the CDR3 is TGCGCCAGCACCCTGGGGGAAGCGTCCTACAATGAGCAGTTCTTC.

Concerning this clonotype itself: Given a much more abundant clone one base away, this may be a read error. The rearrangement uses TRBV11-2 and TRBJ2-5; 7 nucleotides match TRBD1. The V gene's germline CDR1 is SGHAT and CDR2 FQNNGV. V gave up 4 bases and J gave up 7 bases; unmatched junction bases: 12. The CDR3 has 15 residues. In nucleotides, the CDR3 is TGTGCCAGCAGCTCGGGACAGTCTGGGAAAGGGACCCAGTACTTC. Translating gives CASSSGQSGKGTQYF.

The chain combines TRBV19 with TRBJ2-6, with 8 nucleotides matching TRBD1. This CDR3 region has 17 residues. Looked up from germline, CDR1 is LNHDA and CDR2 is SQIVND (reference sequence). The J segment lost 0 bases and the V segment lost 7 bases, leaving 8 bases of the junction unmatched. The CDR3 DNA follows: TGTGCCAGTACCCCTGGGACAGGCCCCTCTGGGGCCAACGTCCTGACTTTC. Protein: CASTPGTGPSGANVLTF.

This clonotype was seen ten or more times. This rearrangement joins TRBV28 to TRBJ2-7; no reliable D call. The germline V gene encodes CDR1 MDHEN and CDR2 SYDVKM. V was cut by 8 bases and J by 3 bases, with 5 bases left in between. The CDR3 has 10 residues. In nucleotides, the CDR3 is TGTGCCAGCGGGAACTACGAGCAGTACTTC. It encodes CASGNYEQYF.

The rearrangement uses TRBV5-1 and TRBJ2-7, with 10 nucleotides matching TRBD1. The length of the CDR3 is 14 residues. The ends lost 4 bases at V and 9 bases at J; junction bases unmatched: 10. Per germline, CDR1 SGHRS and CDR2 YFSETQ. The CDR3 protein is CASSLGDRGLGQYF. For the CDR3, the DNA is TGCGCCAGCAGCCTGGGAGACAGGGGGCTCGGGCAGTACTTC.

The genes are TRBV20-1 and TRBJ2-7; 7 positions match TRBD1. The CDR3 extends over 14 amino acids. V shed 0 bases and J 3 bases; nucleotides not matched to a gene: 5. Germline CDR1 and CDR2: DFQATT and SNEGSKA (reference sequence). The CDR3 loop is CSARDQDRFYEQYF. The CDR3 coding sequence is TGCAGTGCTAGAGATCAGGACAGGTTCTACGAGCAGTACTTC.

This clonotype was seen a few times. The V and J genes are TRBV7-8 and TRBJ1-1, with 8 bases aligning to TRBD1. The J segment lost 5 bases and the V segment lost 4 bases, leaving 3 bases of the junction unmatched. The length of the CDR3 is 13 residues. Germline V gene data show CDR1 as SGHVS and CDR2 as FQNEAQ. The CDR3 spells CASSSRGRTEAFF. DNA for the CDR3: TGTGCCAGCAGCTCCAGGGGGCGGACTGAAGCTTTCTTT.

There are many counts of this clonotype. The V call is TRBV2, the J call TRBJ2-7; the match to TRBD1 covers 8 bases. With 7 bases clipped from V and 2 bases from J, the junction kept 10 bases outside the gene matches. CDR1 SNHLY and CDR2 FYNNEI come from the germline V gene. This CDR3 contains 15 residues. CDR3 residues: CASTPEGTGPYEQYF. DNA for the CDR3: TGTGCCAGCACCCCGGAAGGGACAGGACCCTACGAGCAGTACTTC.

This clonotype occurred a few times. The chain links TRBV5-4 to TRBJ2-5; 10 bases are shared with TRBD2. In germline, CDR1 is SGHNT, CDR2 YYREEE (reference sequence). J was trimmed by 5 bases and V by 4 bases; bases with no gene match: 11. The CDR3 is 16 residues long. The CDR3 sequence is CASSPKALAGVETQYF. Here the CDR3 DNA reads TGTGCCAGCAGCCCAAAAGCTCTAGCGGGAGTGGAGACCCAGTACTTC.

The rearrangement links TRBV18 to TRBJ1-2, with D unresolved. V lost 6 bases to trimming and J lost 0 bases, with 14 bases between them. CDR3 size: 15 residues. The germline CDR1 and CDR2 sequences are KGHSH and LQKENI. CDR3 amino acids: CASSPAGKANYGYTF. The CDR3 bases are TGTGCCAGCTCCCCCGCGGGCAAAGCTAACTATGGCTACACCTTC.

This clonotype has a handful of counts. V is TRBV6-1 and J is TRBJ1-5; a weak D match, TRBD1 (6 bases). This CDR3 is built from 14 residues. Germline CDR1 reads MNHNS; CDR2 reads SASEGT. Trimming took off 8 bases at V and 10 bases at J, with 21 bases between the two ends. The CDR3 loop is CASARGGPGSPQHF. The CDR3 DNA reads as TGTGCCAGCGCTAGGGGGGGGCCCGGTTCACCCCAGCATTTT.